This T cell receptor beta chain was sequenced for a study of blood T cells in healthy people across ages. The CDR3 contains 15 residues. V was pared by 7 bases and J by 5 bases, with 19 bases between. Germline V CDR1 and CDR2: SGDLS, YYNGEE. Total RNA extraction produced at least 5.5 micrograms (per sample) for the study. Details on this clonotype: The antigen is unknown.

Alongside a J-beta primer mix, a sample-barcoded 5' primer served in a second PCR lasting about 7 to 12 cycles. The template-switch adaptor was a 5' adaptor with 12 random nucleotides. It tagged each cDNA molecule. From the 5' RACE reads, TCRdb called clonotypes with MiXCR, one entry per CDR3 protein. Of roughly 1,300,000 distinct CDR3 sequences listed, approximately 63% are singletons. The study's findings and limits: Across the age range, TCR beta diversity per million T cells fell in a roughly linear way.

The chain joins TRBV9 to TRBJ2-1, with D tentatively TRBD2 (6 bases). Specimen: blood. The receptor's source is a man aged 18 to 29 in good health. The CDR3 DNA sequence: TGTGCCAGCTCCGTGATCATGGAGGGCCACAATGAGCAGTTCTTC. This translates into CASSVIMEGHNEQFF.